These 16 T cell receptor beta chains were all obtained from the same sample, sequenced in a study of regulatory dendritic cells for organ transplantation. Sequenced by immunoSEQ multiplex PCR; TCRdb stores in-frame clones only, minus some. This table holds under 30,000 clones, over 60% found once. Sequenced material: memory CD4+ T cells from blood. Subset of the sample: CD45RO+ memory T cells. The receptors derive from a human donor in good health.

The chain has TRBV5-5 and TRBJ2-5, with D maybe TRBD1 (5 bases). The ends were cut back, 0 bases at V and 5 bases at J, with 11 bases in the middle. This CDR3 region has 14 residues. CDR1 is SGHKS, CDR2 YYEKEE, per germline (reference sequence). The CDR3 sequence: CASSLAGIMETQYF. CDR3 nucleotide sequence: TGTGCCAGCAGCTTGGCAGGGATCATGGAGACCCAGTACTTC.

The V and J genes are TRBV30 and TRBJ1-1; D may be TRBD1 (6 bases). From germline, CDR1 is GTSNPN and CDR2 SVGIG (reference sequence). V shed 0 bases and J shed 4 bases, with 9 bases lying between them. This CDR3 spans 13 amino acids. The CDR3: CAWSVGGGTEAFF. Here the CDR3 DNA reads TGTGCCTGGAGTGTAGGAGGGGGCACTGAAGCTTTCTTT. Drawing the rest from reference TRBV30 and TRBJ1-1, the complete variable domain is SQTIHQWPATLVQPVGSPLSLECTVEGTSNPNLYWYRQAAGRGLQLLFYSVGIGQISSEVPQNLSASRPQDRQFILSSKKLLLSDSGFYLCAWSVGGGTEAFFGQGTRLTVV.

The V call is TRBV30, the J call TRBJ2-7; a weak D match, TRBD2 (7 bases). This CDR3 comprises 14 residues. Trimming shortened V by 0 bases and J by 0 bases, and 9 bases separated the two germline ends. CDR1 GTSNPN and CDR2 SVGIG come from the germline V gene (reference sequence). The CDR3 sequence is CAWSVGGASYEQYF. In DNA form, the CDR3 reads TGTGCCTGGAGTGTAGGGGGGGCCTCCTACGAGCAGTACTTC.

V usage is TRBV20-1 and J usage is TRBJ2-7, with D hard to call. Germline CDR1 DFQATT, CDR2 SNEGSKA (reference sequence). The CDR3 covers 11 residues. The V gene lost 0 bases and the J gene lost 5 bases, with 5 bases spanning the gap. The CDR3 DNA is TGCAGTGCTAGAGAGGGCGACGAGCAGTACTTC. Translated: CSAREGDEQYF.

The CDR3 is CASSFARDQHF. Here the CDR3 DNA reads TGTGCCAGCAGCTTTGCCCGGGACCAGCATTTT. The chain employs TRBV5-8 and TRBJ1-5; D is uncertain. CDR3 size: 11 residues. CDR1 SGHTS and CDR2 YDEGEE come from the germline V gene. V was pared by 2 bases and J by 12 bases, with 9 bases between. Full variable domain (outside the CDR3, taken from reference TRBV5-8 and TRBJ1-5): EAGVTQSPTHLIKTRGQQATLRCSPISGHTSVYWYQQALGLGLQFLLWYDEGEERNRGNFPPRFSGRQFPNYSSELNVNALELEDSALYLCASSFARDQHFGDGTRLSIL.

This chain joins TRBV4-2 and TRBJ1-2; 9 nucleotides align to TRBD1. Germline V CDR1 and CDR2: LGHNA, YNFKEQ. Germline trimming cut 5 bases from V and 8 bases from J; bases unmatched to any gene: 12. CDR3 length: 15 residues. The CDR3 region is CASSVRDRVVDGYTF. The DNA for the CDR3 is TGTGCCAGCAGCGTCAGGGACAGGGTAGTTGACGGCTACACCTTC.

The chain couples TRBV6-5 to TRBJ2-3, with 10 bases matching TRBD2. Germline V gene sequence: CDR1 MNHEY, CDR2 SVGAGI. The CDR3 totals 15 residues. J lost 5 bases, V lost 6 bases, and 8 bases had no gene match. Written as DNA, the CDR3 is TGTGCCAGCAGCACGCTAGCGGGAGTGGTAGATACGCAGTATTTT. Translating gives CASSTLAGVVDTQYF.

The DNA for the CDR3 is TGTGCCAGCAGCGTAGGATCCCTAATCTACGGGGGGCAAGAGACCCAGTACTTC. This codes for CASSVGSLIYGGQETQYF. This sequence joins TRBV9 and TRBJ2-5; 7 nucleotides line up with TRBD2. Trimming cost V 0 bases and J 2 bases; bases outside gene matches: 13. Germline-derived CDR1 and CDR2 are SGDLS and YYNGEE. The CDR3 is 18 residues long.

The chain employs TRBV7-9 and TRBJ2-5; TRBD2 matches at 9 bases. Per germline, CDR1 SEHNR and CDR2 FQNEAQ (reference sequence). The J segment lost 1 base and the V segment lost 2 bases, leaving 11 bases of the junction unmatched. The CDR3 is 18 amino acids. The CDR3 is CASSLTYQAGGPQETQYF. The DNA of the CDR3 is TGTGCCAGCAGCTTAACTTACCAGGCGGGGGGGCCCCAAGAGACCCAGTACTTC. The whole variable domain, remainder taken from reference TRBV7-9 and TRBJ2-5, is DTGVSQNPRHKITKRGQNVTFRCDPISEHNRLYWYRQTLGQGPEFLTYFQNEAQLEKSRLLSDRFSAERPKGSFSTLEIQRTEQGDSAMYLCASSLTYQAGGPQETQYFGPGTRLLVL.

The gene calls are TRBV6-5 and TRBJ2-5; no firm D call. V was pared by 5 bases and J by 2 bases, with 9 bases between. CDR3 size: 13 residues. Germline loops: CDR1 MNHEY, CDR2 SVGAGI. The chain's CDR3 is CASSVPSQETQYF. The CDR3 coding sequence is TGTGCCAGCAGTGTTCCCTCACAAGAGACCCAGTACTTC.

CDR3 nucleotides: TGTGCCAGCAGACGAACTCGGGACTCCGAGAGTGGCTACACCTTC. Translating gives CASRRTRDSESGYTF. V gene TRBV6-5 combines with J gene TRBJ1-2, with a tentative D call TRBD1 (5 bases). Deletions cut 6 bases from V and 7 bases from J, with 21 bases between. The CDR3 sequence is 15 residues long. Germline lookup yields CDR1 MNHEY and CDR2 SVGAGI.

V and J are TRBV4-2 and TRBJ1-2; 8 nucleotides agree with TRBD1. V dropped 1 base and J dropped 7; count of bases not matched to a gene: 8. Per germline, CDR1 LGHNA and CDR2 YNFKEQ. The CDR3 totals 15 residues. The CDR3 DNA reads TGTGCCAGCAGCCAAGTAAGCCAGGGGGCTAGTGGCTACACCTTC. Translation: CASSQVSQGASGYTF.

This chain joins TRBV21-1 and TRBJ1-5; the table's D call of TRBD1 was not tested on the DNA. TRBV21-1 is assigned pseudogene status. The CDR3 spans 16 residues. CDR3 DNA sequence: TGTGCCAGCAGCAAAGCGGTGACAGCCAGCAATCAGCCCCAGCATTTT. Translation: CASSKAVTASNQPQHF.

The J gene is TRBJ2-5, the V gene TRBV28; no reliable D call. The CDR3 length is 12 residues. CDR1 and CDR2 from the germline V gene are MDHEN and SYDVKM. Between the trimmed V and J ends, which lost 5 bases and 5 bases, there was a span of 9 bases. The CDR3 DNA reads as TGTGCCAGCAGTCTCCTTAGGGAGACCCAGTACTTC. The encoded protein is CASSLLRETQYF.

The gene calls are TRBV4-1 and TRBJ2-7; 9 bases agree with TRBD1. The CDR3 consists of 15 residues. J lost 3 bases, V lost 4 bases, and 7 bases had no gene match. Germline loops: CDR1 MGHRA, CDR2 YSYEKL. The CDR3 region is CASSRLQGAIYEQYF. DNA for the CDR3: TGCGCCAGCAGCCGGTTACAGGGGGCGATCTACGAGCAGTACTTC.

This clone has a single count. The V and J genes are TRBV2 and TRBJ2-1, with 8 bases fitting TRBD1. The CDR3 extends over 11 amino acids. The junction had 4 bases not matched to a gene; V was cut back by 3 bases and J by 15 bases. Germline V gene sequence: CDR1 SNHLY, CDR2 FYNNEI. This CDR3 reads CASSDQGAWFF. The DNA for the CDR3 is TGTGCCAGCAGTGACCAGGGGGCCTGGTTCTTC.